This is a list of T cell receptor beta chains from one sample in a study of T cell responses to AZD1222 COVID-19 vaccine. The protocol was immunoSEQ multiplex PCR, while the TCRdb copy is restricted to in-frame clones and leaves out a portion. This table has over 150,000 clones, 90% to 95% appearing once. This material consisted of peripheral blood, taken 28 days after the second AZD1222 dose. Source of these receptors: an adult who received the AZD1222 COVID-19 vaccine. Both conserved end residues are part of each CDR3. The order of the fields is CDR3 DNA, CDR3 protein, V gene, CDR3 length, clone size, J gene, D gene. A D gene is named only where the DNA matches it firmly. Clone size is shown for a subset of rows, as once, few, many or a class of expanded clone.

DNA: TGTGCCAGCAGTCCAGAGGGGGCGTGGACTGAAGCTTTCTTT; CDR3: CASSPEGAWTEAFF; V: TRBV27; length: 14; size: .; J: TRBJ1-1; D: TRBD1
DNA: TGTGCCACCAGCAGAAACTCAGATAACTATGGCTACACCTTC; CDR3: CATSRNSDNYGYTF; V: TRBV15; length: 14; size: .; J: TRBJ1-2; D: .
DNA: TGTGCCAGCATCTCCCCGTGGGGCACTGAAGCTTTCTTT; CDR3: CASISPWGTEAFF; V: TRBV27; length: 13; size: .; J: TRBJ1-1; D: .
DNA: TGTGCCAGCTCACTCCAGAGGGGGAATCCAGATACGCAGTATTTT; CDR3: CASSLQRGNPDTQYF; V: TRBV18; length: 15; size: .; J: TRBJ2-3; D: .
DNA: TGTGCCAGCAGCTTACGACCCGAGCAGTACTTC; CDR3: CASSLRPEQYF; V: TRBV9; length: 11; size: once; J: TRBJ2-7; D: .
DNA: TGTGCCAGCCGTACGGGTGGAAATTCACCCCTCCACTTT; CDR3: CASRTGGNSPLHF; V: TRBV6-6; length: 13; size: .; J: TRBJ1-6; D: .
DNA: TGTGCCAGCAGTTTTCGAATAGGGCGGGGGGCAACTGAAGCTTTCTTT; CDR3: CASSFRIGRGATEAFF; V: TRBV28; length: 16; size: .; J: TRBJ1-1; D: .
DNA: TGTGCCTGGAGGACTGCTGGAAACACCATATATTTT; CDR3: CAWRTAGNTIYF; V: TRBV30; length: 12; size: .; J: TRBJ1-3; D: .
DNA: TGCGCCAGCAGCCAGGGGTTGGGGACAGCCCAAAACATTCAGTACTTC; CDR3: CASSQGLGTAQNIQYF; V: TRBV4-1; length: 16; size: .; J: TRBJ2-4; D: TRBD1
DNA: TGTGCCAGTAGTATAGATCTGGAGTCTGACTATGGCTACACCTTC; CDR3: CASSIDLESDYGYTF; V: TRBV19; length: 15; size: .; J: TRBJ1-2; D: .
DNA: TGTGCCAGCACCCGAACCTCTAGGAATCAGCCCCAGCATTTT; CDR3: CASTRTSRNQPQHF; V: TRBV2; length: 14; size: .; J: TRBJ1-5; D: .
DNA: TGTGCCAGCAGGTCCTACAATGAGCAGTTCTTC; CDR3: CASRSYNEQFF; V: TRBV28; length: 11; size: .; J: TRBJ2-1; D: .
DNA: TGTGCCAGCAGCGGACCGACAGGGGCCCAACCGAACACCGGGGAGCTGTTTTTT; CDR3: CASSGPTGAQPNTGELFF; V: TRBV7-8; length: 18; size: .; J: TRBJ2-2; D: TRBD1
DNA: TGTGCCAGTAGTCCCGACCTGACTAGCAATGAGCAGTTCTTC; CDR3: CASSPDLTSNEQFF; V: TRBV19; length: 14; size: .; J: TRBJ2-1; D: .
DNA: TGTGCCAGCAGCTTTTATATGGGGGGTGCCGGGGAGCTGTTTTTT; CDR3: CASSFYMGGAGELFF; V: TRBV7-3; length: 15; size: .; J: TRBJ2-2; D: .
DNA: TGCGCCAGCAGCTTGGTCTCTGGGGCCAATCAGCCCCAGCATTTT; CDR3: CASSLVSGANQPQHF; V: TRBV5-1; length: 15; size: .; J: TRBJ1-5; D: .
DNA: TGTGCCAGCAGTTTTGGGCTAGCGGGGACAGATACGCAGTATTTT; CDR3: CASSFGLAGTDTQYF; V: TRBV28; length: 15; size: .; J: TRBJ2-3; D: TRBD2
DNA: TGTGCCAGCAGCTTAGGGGTAGCGGGCGATACGCAGTATTTT; CDR3: CASSLGVAGDTQYF; V: TRBV7-6; length: 14; size: .; J: TRBJ2-3; D: TRBD2
DNA: TGTGCCAGCAGTTTTGGGGTAGGTATCAAAAACTACAATGAGCAGTTCTTC; CDR3: CASSFGVGIKNYNEQFF; V: TRBV28; length: 17; size: .; J: TRBJ2-1; D: .
DNA: TGTGCTAGCAGCTTAGGAGGACAGACTCAAGAGACCCAGTACTTC; CDR3: CASSLGGQTQETQYF; V: TRBV7-7; length: 15; size: .; J: TRBJ2-5; D: .
DNA: TGCAGCGTTGAAGTCGGGAGCAATAACGAAAAACTGTTTTTT; CDR3: CSVEVGSNNEKLFF; V: TRBV29-1; length: 14; size: .; J: TRBJ1-4; D: .
DNA: TGTGCCAGCAGCCTTAATCTCGGGGGACTGGGCGACAGAGCCTACAATGAGCAGTTCTTC; CDR3: CASSLNLGGLGDRAYNEQFF; V: TRBV16; length: 20; size: .; J: TRBJ2-1; D: .
DNA: TGTGCCAGCAGCCATGGGGGACTAGAGTCCAATGAGCAGTTCTTC; CDR3: CASSHGGLESNEQFF; V: TRBV6-4; length: 15; size: .; J: TRBJ2-1; D: TRBD2
DNA: TGCAGCGTAGGGGGCGGGGGTAATCAGCCCCAGCATTTT; CDR3: CSVGGGGNQPQHF; V: TRBV29-1; length: 13; size: .; J: TRBJ1-5; D: TRBD1
DNA: TGTGCCAGCGGGGTAATTGACTATTCACCCCTCCACTTT; CDR3: CASGVIDYSPLHF; V: TRBV3-1/TRBV3-2; length: 13; size: .; J: TRBJ1-6; D: .
DNA: TGTGCCAGCAGCGTAGCCCCCACGACTAGCGGGGGACCAAGCACAGATACGCAGTATTTT; CDR3: CASSVAPTTSGGPSTDTQYF; V: TRBV9; length: 20; size: once; J: TRBJ2-3; D: TRBD2
DNA: TGTGCCACCAGTGATACCGGGACACTCATCAATGAGCAGTTCTTC; CDR3: CATSDTGTLINEQFF; V: TRBV24-1; length: 15; size: .; J: TRBJ2-1; D: .
DNA: TGTGCCAGCATGAGGCAGCCAGCGAACACCGGGGAGCTGTTTTTT; CDR3: CASMRQPANTGELFF; V: TRBV2; length: 15; size: .; J: TRBJ2-2; D: .
DNA: TGTGCCAGCTCCCTAAACCCTGGGACAGGGGGCAATAACTATGGCTACACCTTC; CDR3: CASSLNPGTGGNNYGYTF; V: TRBV9; length: 18; size: .; J: TRBJ1-2; D: TRBD1
DNA: TGTGCCAGCAGTACCTCGGGGGATACGCAGTATTTT; CDR3: CASSTSGDTQYF; V: TRBV28; length: 12; size: .; J: TRBJ2-3; D: .
DNA: TGTGCCAGCAGCCCCGGGACTAGCGGGGGGGCTAGCACAGATACGCAGTATTTT; CDR3: CASSPGTSGGASTDTQYF; V: TRBV11-3; length: 18; size: .; J: TRBJ2-3; D: TRBD2
DNA: TGTGCCAGCAGCTTACAACAGGGCCTAAATGAAAAACTGTTTTTT; CDR3: CASSLQQGLNEKLFF; V: TRBV5-6; length: 15; size: .; J: TRBJ1-4; D: .
DNA: TGTGCCAGCAGTTACGATCCGGGACAGGGTGTGGGCAATCAGCCCCAGCATTTT; CDR3: CASSYDPGQGVGNQPQHF; V: TRBV6-2/TRBV6-3; length: 18; size: .; J: TRBJ1-5; D: TRBD1
DNA: TGTGCCAGCAGCTTATTGGTACGTGATAATTCACCCCTCCACTTT; CDR3: CASSLLVRDNSPLHF; V: TRBV7-8; length: 15; size: .; J: TRBJ1-6; D: .
DNA: TGTGCCAGCGGGGTACATGGGCCAGGGCTTAGTGGCTACACCTTC; CDR3: CASGVHGPGLSGYTF; V: TRBV28; length: 15; size: once; J: TRBJ1-2; D: .
DNA: TGCGCCAGCAGCCAAGATTCGTCCGGGGGAAACACCATATATTTT; CDR3: CASSQDSSGGNTIYF; V: TRBV4-3; length: 15; size: .; J: TRBJ1-3; D: .
DNA: TGTGCCAGCAGCGGGACTAGCTATTACGAGCAGTACTTC; CDR3: CASSGTSYYEQYF; V: TRBV11-2; length: 13; size: .; J: TRBJ2-7; D: TRBD2